This TCR beta chain originates from a study of blood T cell repertoires in COVID-19. Overall study context: COVID-19 samples collected from the United States, Italy and Spain covered acute and convalescent phases. T cells, B-cell-depleted T cells, or PBMCs provided the cDNA or gDNA that served as material.

Methods used by the authors: Researchers report that nucleated cell counts were estimated from reference gene primer amplification. The table came from immunoSEQ multiplex PCR; TCRdb's copy has only in-frame clones and leaves some out. The V and J calls and clone size were taken over from that table, and D and trimming were inferred from the DNA. Among about 140,000 clones listed, around 83% were seen once. The table lists this clone with many counts. The length of the CDR3 is 17 residues. Germline V gives CDR1 LGHDT, CDR2 YNNKEL (reference sequence). V was clipped by 1 base and J by 2 bases, with 18 bases between them.

Sequenced: peripheral blood. The rearrangement joins TRBV3-1 (or the pseudogene TRBV3-2) to TRBJ2-7, with D possibly matching TRBD2 (6 bases). The TCR sequence derives from a woman of 80 years or more with acute or convalescent COVID-19. The CDR3 sequence is CASSQGVLQGGAYEQYF. The DNA of the CDR3 is TGTGCCAGCAGCCAAGGGGTCCTCCAGGGAGGTGCCTACGAGCAGTACTTC.